Below, 22 T cell receptor beta chains from the same sample are listed, as sequenced in a study of early T cells in non-severe SARS-CoV-2 infection. TCRdb re-called the 5' RACE reads with MiXCR, one entry per CDR3 protein. The sample records about 80,000 distinct CDR3 sequences, about 12% being singletons. The specimen was whole blood. The receptor set was obtained from an adult who was a healthcare worker with PCR-confirmed SARS-CoV-2 infection or an uninfected control (not recorded which).

This chain links TRBV3-1 with TRBJ1-3; 8 bases fit TRBD1. The germline V gene encodes CDR1 LGHDT and CDR2 YNNKEL (reference sequence). Trimming took 3 bases from V and 0 from J; bases not matched to a gene: 4. The CDR3 spans 16 residues. CDR3 region: CASSHGTGPSGNTIYF. DNA of the CDR3: TGTGCCAGCAGCCACGGGACAGGCCCCTCTGGAAACACCATATATTTT.

V and J are TRBV6-1 and TRBJ1-4; perhaps TRBD1 as D (6 bases). This CDR3 has 14 residues. The V gene lost 8 bases and the J gene lost 2 bases, with 12 bases spanning the gap. The germline V gene has CDR1 MNHNS and CDR2 SASEGT. CDR3 sequence reads: CASRRGRTNEKLFF. In nucleotides, the CDR3 is TGTGCCAGCCGGAGGGGGAGGACTAATGAAAAACTGTTTTTT.

The V call is TRBV12-3 or TRBV12-4, the J call TRBJ2-1; 13 nucleotides agree with TRBD2. Trimming removed 6 bases from V and 9 bases from J; junction bases left unmatched: 8. This CDR3 is built from 15 residues. The CDR3 DNA sequence: TGTGCCAGCAGCACTAGCGGGAGGGGGCACGGTGAGCAGTTCTTC. Translated, it gives CASSTSGRGHGEQFF.

Ten or more counts support this clonotype. This chain joins TRBV30 and TRBJ2-1, with D tentatively TRBD1 (6 bases). This CDR3 region has 12 residues. CDR1 and CDR2 from the germline V gene are GTSNPN and SVGIG (reference sequence). The germline V and J ends were trimmed by 2 bases and 10 bases, with 12 bases remaining between them. CDR3 in amino acids: CAWSQGGWEQFF. CDR3 sequence (DNA): TGTGCCTGGAGTCAAGGGGGTTGGGAGCAGTTCTTC.

This clonotype has just a few counts. V usage is TRBV5-4 and J usage is TRBJ1-2; 8 bases line up with TRBD1. CDR1 and CDR2 from the germline V gene are SGHNT and YYREEE (reference sequence). The V segment lost 0 bases and the J segment 3 bases; nucleotides outside the gene matches: 1. The CDR3 consists of 14 residues. CDR3 in amino acids: CASSLAGQDYGYTF. CDR3 sequence (DNA): TGTGCCAGCAGCTTGGCGGGACAGGACTATGGCTACACCTTC.

The chain joins TRBV5-4 to TRBJ1-6, with TRBD1 identical over 7 bases. The CDR3 consists of 15 residues. The germline gives CDR1 SGHNT, CDR2 YYREEE (reference sequence). Trimming cost V 3 bases and J 9 bases; bases outside gene matches: 9. CDR3 bases: TGTGCCAGCAGCTGGGACAGTTTTGGGAGTTCACCCCTCCACTTT. This codes for CASSWDSFGSSPLHF.

The table lists this clonotype with many counts. This chain uses TRBV11-3 with TRBJ2-7; D ambiguous. CDR1 and CDR2 (germline): SGHNT, YENEEA. V gave up 6 bases and J gave up 3 bases, with 9 bases separating them. CDR3 length equals 12 residues. The CDR3 region is CASSVINYEQYF. CDR3 sequence (DNA): TGTGCCAGCAGTGTCATAAACTACGAGCAGTACTTC.

The table lists this clonotype with a few counts. This chain uses TRBV7-2 with TRBJ2-1; D gene ambiguous. CDR1 is SGHTA, CDR2 FQGNSA, per germline. Trimming left V 2 bases short and J 8 bases short, with 7 bases between. The CDR3 has 12 residues. CDR3 residues: CASSLPVDEQFF. The DNA of the CDR3 is TGTGCCAGCAGCTTACCCGTAGATGAGCAGTTCTTC.

This clonotype was detected only a few times. V is TRBV7-9 and J is TRBJ1-6; D is unresolved. V lost 7 bases and J 9 bases, leaving 13 bases between the germline ends. The CDR3 totals 13 residues. Per the germline V gene, CDR1 is SEHNR and CDR2 is FQNEAQ (reference sequence). As DNA, the CDR3 is TGTGCCAGCATGGGTAGCCTCTTTTCACCCCTCCACTTT. It encodes CASMGSLFSPLHF.

This clonotype was observed at least ten times. The rearrangement uses TRBV5-6 and TRBJ1-1; D unresolved. Germline V CDR1 and CDR2: SGHDT, YYEEEE. This CDR3 is built from 14 residues. Deletions cut 0 bases from V and 4 bases from J, with 10 bases between. The CDR3 bases are TGTGCCAGCAGCTTGGGGGGATTGGGCACTGAAGCTTTCTTT. Amino acid sequence: CASSLGGLGTEAFF. The complete variable domain, with remaining parts taken from reference TRBV5-6 and TRBJ1-1, reads DAGVTQSPTHLIKTRGQQVTLRCSPKSGHDTVSWYQQALGQGPQFIFQYYEEEERQRGNFPDRFSGHQFPNYSSELNVNALLLGDSALYLCASSLGGLGTEAFFGQGTRLTVV.

This clonotype was observed at least ten times. This chain joins TRBV19 and TRBJ2-7, with TRBD2 matching over 7 bases. V lost 8 bases and J lost 0; bases outside the gene matches: 7. This CDR3 comprises 14 residues. Germline V gene lookup returns CDR1 LNHDA and CDR2 SQIVND (reference sequence). The CDR3 DNA sequence: TGTGCCAGTCCCCCCAGCGGGAACTCCTACGAGCAGTACTTC. It codes for CASPPSGNSYEQYF.

Ten or more counts support this clonotype. The gene calls are TRBV5-1 and TRBJ2-5; 7 bases are shared with TRBD1. J gave up 5 bases and V 4 bases, and 5 bases lay outside the gene matches. The CDR3 covers 13 residues. Looked up from germline, CDR1 is SGHRS and CDR2 is YFSETQ. The CDR3 loop is CASSLGTAETQYF. Here the CDR3 DNA reads TGCGCCAGCAGCCTCGGGACAGCCGAGACCCAGTACTTC.

This clonotype was observed at least ten times. The CDR3 nucleotides read TGTGCCAGCAGCTTGTTGGGGGCCAACGTCCTGACTTTC. Translated: CASSLLGANVLTF. The chain combines TRBV5-6 with TRBJ2-6; D unresolved. The V gene's germline CDR1 is SGHDT and CDR2 YYEEEE. CDR3 length equals 13 residues. V lost 1 base and J 4 bases, leaving 3 bases between the germline ends. Using reference TRBV5-6 and TRBJ2-6 for the parts outside the CDR3, the full variable domain is DAGVTQSPTHLIKTRGQQVTLRCSPKSGHDTVSWYQQALGQGPQFIFQYYEEEERQRGNFPDRFSGHQFPNYSSELNVNALLLGDSALYLCASSLLGANVLTFGAGSRLTVL.

This clonotype showed up many times. The chain joins TRBV12-3 or TRBV12-4 to TRBJ2-2, with TRBD1 matching 10 bases. Germline trimming cut 6 bases from V and 1 base from J; bases unmatched to any gene: 2. CDR3 length: 15 residues. In DNA form, the CDR3 reads TGTGCCAGCAGGACAGGGGGCGGGAACACCGGGGAGCTGTTTTTT. Its protein product is CASRTGGGNTGELFF.

This clonotype was detected ten times or more. This chain connects TRBV9 to TRBJ1-1; maybe TRBD1 (6 bases). The CDR3 consists of 14 residues. V lost 4 bases and J 8 bases, leaving 18 bases between the germline ends. Looked up from germline, CDR1 is SGDLS and CDR2 is YYNGEE. CDR3 sequence (DNA): TGTGCCAGCAGCCAATCGATCGGGACAACCGAAGCTTTCTTT. This gives the protein CASSQSIGTTEAFF. The variable domain in full, with the rest retrieved from reference TRBV9 and TRBJ1-1, is DSGVTQTPKHLITATGQRVTLRCSPRSGDLSVYWYQQSLDQGLQFLIQYYNGEERAKGNILERFSAQQFPDLHSELNLSSLELGDSALYFCASSQSIGTTEAFFGQGTRLTVV.

V is TRBV12-3 or TRBV12-4 and J is TRBJ2-7; 8 nucleotides line up with TRBD1. V trimming: 6 bases; J trimming: 2 bases; junction bases outside the gene matches: 6. The CDR3 is 14 amino acids. The CDR3, as DNA: TGTGCCAGCAGCCGCGGACAGGGTACCTACGAGCAGTACTTC. Translating it yields CASSRGQGTYEQYF.

This clonotype was observed at least ten times. The chain recombines TRBV7-8 with TRBJ2-3; TRBD2 is a possible D gene (5 bases). The CDR3 spans 15 residues. The V and J ends lost 7 bases and 5 bases respectively, with 19 bases between them. CDR1 SGHVS and CDR2 FQNEAQ come from the germline V gene. The chain's CDR3 is CASKVLRGPGDTQYF. CDR3 sequence (DNA): TGTGCCAGCAAAGTCTTGCGCGGGCCCGGAGATACGCAGTATTTT.

This clonotype has a count of ten or more. The gene calls are TRBV9 and TRBJ2-4; TRBD2 matches 7 bases. The CDR3 runs 15 residues. The germline CDR1 and CDR2 sequences are SGDLS and YYNGEE. J was trimmed by 7 bases and V by 4 bases; bases with no gene match: 11. In DNA, the CDR3 is TGTGCCAGCAGCCCTCACGTACTGACTAGCAACATTCAGTACTTC. It codes for CASSPHVLTSNIQYF.

This clonotype was counted at least ten times. V is TRBV3-1 and J is TRBJ1-2; the D gene is possibly TRBD1 (5 bases). The length of the CDR3 is 16 residues. V was trimmed by 0 bases and J by 8 bases, leaving 19 bases between them. CDR1 and CDR2 from the germline V gene are LGHDT and YNNKEL (reference sequence). The DNA for the CDR3 is TGTGCCAGCAGCCAAGATGGGCGGGACCGCCGGCGCGGCTACACCTTC. Translation: CASSQDGRDRRRGYTF.

In its sample, this clonotype was seen a few times. CDR3 nucleotides: TGCAGCGTCCTGGGTACGGGCAATCAGCCCCAGCATTTT. The encoded protein is CSVLGTGNQPQHF. The chain employs TRBV29-1 and TRBJ1-5; no firm D call. This CDR3 contains 13 residues. Germline lookup yields CDR1 SQVTM and CDR2 ANQGSEA. The V end lost 6 bases, the J end lost 2 bases, and 11 bases lay between the germline ends.

This clonotype was counted many times. The gene calls are TRBV27 and TRBJ1-3, with a tentative D call TRBD1 (6 bases). Germline V gives CDR1 MNHEY, CDR2 SMNVEV (reference sequence). The length of the CDR3 is 17 residues. V lost 5 bases and J lost 3, with 20 bases in between. CDR3 sequence reads: CASSPIRGAQDGNTIYF. The CDR3 DNA is TGTGCCAGCAGTCCCATTCGGGGGGCGCAGGATGGAAACACCATATATTTT.

The sample holds a few counts of this clonotype. The CDR3 DNA follows: TGTGCCATCAGTGGAGGGGTAGATACGCAGTATTTT. It translates to CAISGGVDTQYF. The chain has TRBV10-3 and TRBJ2-3; either TRBD1 or TRBD2 may fit D (5 bases each). The V end lost 4 bases, the J end lost 5 bases, and 7 bases lay between the germline ends. The CDR3 extends over 12 amino acids. CDR1 is ENHRY and CDR2 is SYGVKD in the germline V gene.